These 31 T cell receptor beta chains share one sample of origin, sequenced in a study of OX40 agonist ivuxolimab in advanced cancers. Measured with immunoSEQ multiplex PCR; TCRdb has only the in-frame clones, and not every one. This sample has around 75,000 clones, with 80% to 90% found just once. Source: CD4+ or CD8+ T cells sorted from blood, taken in a trial of the OX40 agonist ivuxolimab. The receptors here all came from an adult with an advanced solid tumor such as melanoma, head and neck, liver or kidney cancer.

V is TRBV18 and J is TRBJ1-2, with D possibly TRBD1 on 5 matching bases. This CDR3 spans 11 amino acids. The germline V and J ends were trimmed by 4 bases and 13 bases, with 13 bases remaining between them. Looked up from germline, CDR1 is KGHSH and CDR2 is LQKENI. CDR3 sequence: CASSLMTEPTF. The CDR3 nucleotides read TGTGCCAGCTCACTAATGACAGAACCCACCTTC.

The chain has TRBV28 and TRBJ2-2; D may correspond to TRBD1 or TRBD2 (6 bases each). The V end was cut by 4 bases, the J end by 3 bases, with 15 bases between. This CDR3 region has 16 residues. CDR1 and CDR2 from the germline V gene are MDHEN and SYDVKM. In DNA, the CDR3 is TGTGCCAGCAGTTCGACGTACAGGGACTACACCGGGGAGCTGTTTTTT. This gives the protein CASSSTYRDYTGELFF. Looking up the rest from reference TRBV28 and TRBJ2-2 gives the full variable domain: DVKVTQSSRYLVKRTGEKVFLECVQDMDHENMFWYRQDPGLGLRLIYFSYDVKMKEKGDIPEGYSVSREKKERFSLILESASTNQTSMYLCASSSTYRDYTGELFFGEGSRLTVL.

CDR3 sequence reads: CASSESGQGSQPQHF. The CDR3 DNA reads TGTGCCAGCAGTGAATCGGGACAGGGGAGTCAGCCCCAGCATTTT. The genes are TRBV2 and TRBJ1-5; 10 bases are a match to TRBD1. This CDR3 has 15 amino acids. Per the germline V gene, CDR1 is SNHLY and CDR2 is FYNNEI. Trimming took 2 bases from V and 6 from J; bases not matched to a gene: 4.

Here the CDR3 DNA reads TGTGCCAGCAGAACCTTAAACTATGGCTACACCTTC. This encodes CASRTLNYGYTF. The chain employs TRBV6-1 and TRBJ1-2, with D unclear. V lost 6 bases, J lost 2 bases, and 7 bases lay in between. This CDR3 is 12 amino acids long. Germline CDR1 reads MNHNS; CDR2 reads SASEGT.

The genes are TRBV5-1 and TRBJ1-1, with TRBD1 identical over 9 bases. The germline V gene has CDR1 SGHRS and CDR2 YFSETQ. V shed 2 bases, J shed 4 bases, and the junction held 3 bases outside the gene matches. The CDR3 extends over 14 amino acids. The DNA of the CDR3 is TGCGCCAGCAGCTTCGAGGGACAGGGCACTGAAGCTTTCTTT. This encodes CASSFEGQGTEAFF.

This clone was found once. V and J are TRBV5-1 and TRBJ1-5; D not resolved. V lost 0 bases and J lost 3, with 10 bases in between. Germline V lookup: CDR1 SGHRS, CDR2 YFSETQ. This CDR3 comprises 15 residues. The CDR3 bases are TGCGCCAGCAGCTTGGACAGTTACAACAATCAGCCCCAGCATTTT. The encoded protein is CASSLDSYNNQPQHF.

V is TRBV2 and J is TRBJ2-1; D gene unclear. V lost 8 bases, J lost 8 bases, and 13 bases lay in between. Germline V lookup: CDR1 SNHLY, CDR2 FYNNEI. The CDR3 runs 12 residues. The CDR3 coding sequence is TGTGCCAGCGAGGCCCGAAAGGATGAGCAGTTCTTC. It specifies CASEARKDEQFF.

This chain joins TRBV19 and TRBJ1-1, with TRBD1 identical over 9 bases. Germline V gene sequence: CDR1 LNHDA, CDR2 SQIVND (reference sequence). This CDR3 is built from 17 residues. V gave up 6 bases and J gave up 0 bases; unmatched junction bases: 11. For the CDR3, the DNA is TGTGCCAGTAGCCACGGGACAGGGCGATCGATGAACACTGAAGCTTTCTTT. It is translated as CASSHGTGRSMNTEAFF.

The chain recombines TRBV10-2 with TRBJ2-5; either TRBD1 or TRBD2 may fit D (5 bases each). This CDR3 region has 15 residues. The germline V gene encodes CDR1 WSHSY and CDR2 SAAADI. Trimming stripped 0 bases from V and 4 bases from J, with 12 bases between. Here the CDR3 DNA reads TGCGCCAGCAGTGAGTCGGGGGTAGGGAGAGAGACCCAGTACTTC. Translating it yields CASSESGVGRETQYF.

A single count supports this clone. The chain has TRBV27 and TRBJ2-3, with TRBD2 matching 8 bases. Looked up from germline, CDR1 is MNHEY and CDR2 is SMNVEV (reference sequence). Trimming took 0 bases from V and 3 from J; bases not matched to a gene: 5. The CDR3 has 16 amino acids. CDR3 amino acids: CASSLSRPSGTDTQYF. Here the CDR3 DNA reads TGTGCCAGCAGTTTATCTAGGCCTAGCGGGACAGATACGCAGTATTTT.

CDR3 in DNA: TGCGCCAGCAGCTTGGGGACTGCTACTGAAGCTTTCTTT. It is translated as CASSLGTATEAFF. The chain links TRBV5-1 to TRBJ1-1; no reliable D call. V was shortened by 0 bases and J by 5 bases, with 8 bases between the two germline ends. There are 13 residues in the CDR3. CDR1 SGHRS and CDR2 YFSETQ come from the germline V gene.

The V call is TRBV7-6, the J call TRBJ1-3; 7 bases match TRBD1. J lost 3 bases, V lost 5 bases, and 10 bases had no gene match. The CDR3 has 16 residues. Germline V gene data show CDR1 as SGHVS and CDR2 as FNYEAQ. In nucleotides, the CDR3 is TGTGCCAGCAGCCCCTGGAACAACAGGGGTGGAAACACCATATATTTT. Amino acids: CASSPWNNRGGNTIYF.

This clone counts as medium-sized. V and J are TRBV19 and TRBJ1-5; 9 positions match TRBD1. V was clipped by 4 bases and J by 5 bases; unmatched bases: 6. Germline assignment: CDR1 LNHDA and CDR2 SQIVND (reference sequence). CDR3 length: 15 amino acids. The CDR3 DNA reads as TGTGCCAGTAGTACGCGACAGGGGGGCGATCAGCCCCAGCATTTT. Encoded protein: CASSTRQGGDQPQHF.

This clone was picked up a small number of times. This chain's CDR3 is CASSSRDTLSYEQYF. The CDR3 DNA follows: TGTGCCAGCAGCAGCCGGGACACTCTTTCCTACGAGCAGTACTTC. This chain links TRBV7-8 with TRBJ2-7; TRBD1 is a possible D gene (6 bases). This CDR3 spans 15 amino acids. Germline V lookup: CDR1 SGHVS, CDR2 FQNEAQ. V dropped 5 bases and J dropped 1 base, with 15 bases sitting between them.

This chain connects TRBV19 to TRBJ1-5; D is unresolved. In germline, CDR1 is LNHDA, CDR2 SQIVND (reference sequence). V lost 3 bases, J lost 4 bases, and 16 bases lay in between. The CDR3 extends over 16 amino acids. The CDR3, as DNA: TGTGCCAGTAGTATTTCGAGAGGGAGCGGGAATCAGCCCCAGCATTTT. This gives the protein CASSISRGSGNQPQHF.

Only a few counts were recorded for this clone. This chain connects TRBV4-1 to TRBJ1-1; the D gene is possibly TRBD1 (5 bases). There are 16 residues in the CDR3. V was pared by 0 bases and J by 1 base, with 12 bases between. From germline, CDR1 is MGHRA and CDR2 YSYEKL. The CDR3 region is CASSQDPGRGNTEAFF. The CDR3 DNA sequence: TGCGCCAGCAGCCAAGATCCAGGAAGGGGGAACACTGAAGCTTTCTTT.

In its sample, this clone was seen once. In DNA form, the CDR3 reads TGTGCCTGGAGTCGGGACCTACAACATTACGAGCAGTACTTC. As protein: CAWSRDLQHYEQYF. The V call is TRBV30, the J call TRBJ2-7, with D possibly called TRBD1 or TRBD2 (5 bases each). Between the trimmed V and J ends, which lost 2 bases and 4 bases, there was a span of 15 bases. The CDR3 is 14 amino acids. From germline, CDR1 is GTSNPN and CDR2 SVGIG (reference sequence).

The gene calls are TRBV5-4 and TRBJ1-2; 12 nucleotides match TRBD1. V lost 4 bases, J lost 8 bases, and 9 bases stayed unmatched. The CDR3 extends over 15 amino acids. From germline, CDR1 is SGHNT and CDR2 YYREEE (reference sequence). This CDR3 reads CASSQVGQGALGYTF. The CDR3 DNA reads as TGTGCCAGCAGCCAGGTGGGACAGGGGGCGTTGGGCTACACCTTC.

CDR3: CASSALGRKNIQYF. CDR3 bases: TGTGCCAGCAGTGCCCTAGGGCGCAAAAACATTCAGTACTTC. This chain links TRBV27 with TRBJ2-4; D is ambiguous. V was pared by 5 bases and J by 3 bases, with 11 bases between. Germline values: CDR1 MNHEY, CDR2 SMNVEV (reference sequence). The CDR3 is made up of 14 amino acids.

The gene calls are TRBV6-5 and TRBJ1-5; D not resolved. The CDR3 is made up of 14 amino acids. The ends were cut back, 8 bases at V and 5 bases at J, with 16 bases in the middle. Per germline, CDR1 MNHEY and CDR2 SVGAGI. The CDR3 is CASSRYGADQPQHF. The DNA of the CDR3 is TGTGCCAGCTCTCGTTACGGTGCGGATCAGCCCCAGCATTTT.

This chain connects TRBV6-5 to TRBJ1-3; 7 bases are a match to TRBD1. Unmatched junction bases numbered 5, after V lost 6 bases and J lost 0 bases. Per germline, CDR1 MNHEY and CDR2 SVGAGI. The CDR3 sequence is 15 residues long. The CDR3 coding sequence is TGTGCCAGCAGCCGACAGGGAAACTCTGGAAACACCATATATTTT. Residues: CASSRQGNSGNTIYF.

The chain uses TRBV11-3 and TRBJ2-3, with D perhaps matching TRBD2 (6 bases). The CDR3 has 13 amino acids. Germline-derived CDR1 and CDR2 are SGHNT and YENEEA. Between the trimmed V and J ends, which lost 5 bases and 5 bases, there was a span of 11 bases. The CDR3 region has the DNA TGTGCCAGCAGCCGGGGGATGGGAGATACGCAGTATTTT. Residues: CASSRGMGDTQYF.

The chain is built from TRBV6-4 and TRBJ1-6; D call uncertain. Germline V gene lookup returns CDR1 MRHNA and CDR2 SNTAGT. V dropped 4 bases and J dropped 7 bases, with 11 bases sitting between them. The CDR3 consists of 14 residues. The CDR3 loop reads CASSVERANSPLHF. In DNA, the CDR3 is TGTGCCAGCAGTGTGGAAAGGGCAAATTCACCCCTCCACTTT.

The chain joins TRBV7-8 to TRBJ2-7, with 8 bases that match TRBD2. The CDR3 runs to 14 residues. CDR1 and CDR2 from the germline V gene are SGHVS and FQNEAQ. Germline trimming cut 5 bases from V and 3 bases from J; bases unmatched to any gene: 6. Written as DNA, the CDR3 is TGTGCCAGCAGCGTGGGACTAGAAATCTACGAGCAGTACTTC. Its protein is CASSVGLEIYEQYF.

The chain joins TRBV27 to TRBJ1-4; 10 bases are a match to TRBD1. Losses at the gene ends were 9 bases for V and 8 bases for J; bases not matched to a gene: 6. The germline V gene encodes CDR1 MNHEY and CDR2 SMNVEV (reference sequence). The CDR3 runs 13 residues. The CDR3 nucleotides are TGTGCCAGGACAGGGGGCGGGAGAGAAAAACTGTTTTTT. Encoded protein: CARTGGGREKLFF.

V and J are TRBV18 and TRBJ1-3; D may be TRBD1 (5 bases). Per the germline V gene, CDR1 is KGHSH and CDR2 is LQKENI. Between the trimmed V and J ends, which lost 4 bases and 2 bases, there was a span of 12 bases. CDR3 length: 15 residues. CDR3 region: CASSQSGTAGNTIYF. Here the CDR3 DNA reads TGTGCCAGCTCACAATCCGGGACTGCTGGAAACACCATATATTTT.

About this clone: Relative to the germline gene, one junction end is altered; a read error may explain this. The chain employs TRBV5-1 and TRBJ1-1; D not resolved. The CDR3 totals 14 residues. Germline V gene data show CDR1 as SGHRS and CDR2 as YFSETQ. CDR3 in amino acids: CASRLVLGNTGAFF. The CDR3 bases are TGCGCCAGCAGGTTAGTTCTCGGGAACACTGGAGCTTTCTTT.

The J gene is TRBJ1-4, the V gene TRBV4-1, with D uncertain. V was cut by 4 bases and J by 3 bases, with 15 bases left in between. The CDR3 length is 16 residues. The V gene's germline CDR1 is MGHRA and CDR2 YSYEKL. The CDR3: CASSPAPLGPNEKLFF. In nucleotides, the CDR3 is TGCGCCAGCAGCCCCGCACCTCTTGGACCTAATGAAAAACTGTTTTTT.

This clone came up once. The rearrangement links TRBV6-1 to TRBJ1-1, with D possibly being TRBD1 (5 bases). The V gene's germline CDR1 is MNHNS and CDR2 SASEGT. The V gene lost 6 bases and the J gene lost 5 bases, with 16 bases spanning the gap. The CDR3 runs 14 residues. Here the CDR3 DNA reads TGTGCCAGCAGGGAGGAGGGGATAGTGACTGAAGCTTTCTTT. It is translated as CASREEGIVTEAFF.

The gene calls are TRBV5-5 and TRBJ2-2; D may be TRBD2 (7 bases). Per the germline V gene, CDR1 is SGHKS and CDR2 is YYEKEE (reference sequence). Trimming took off 2 bases at V and 0 bases at J, with 11 bases between the two ends. The CDR3 is 16 amino acids. The CDR3 region is CASSFRGGPNTGELFF. CDR3 bases: TGTGCCAGCAGCTTTAGGGGGGGCCCGAACACCGGGGAGCTGTTTTTT.

The gene calls are TRBV30 and TRBJ1-1; a possible D gene is TRBD1 (6 bases). The CDR3 loop spans 14 amino acids. CDR1 and CDR2 (germline): GTSNPN, SVGIG (reference sequence). Trimming left V 4 bases short and J 1 base short, with 13 bases between. The CDR3: CAWKYPGQNTEAFF. The CDR3 DNA reads TGTGCCTGGAAATATCCGGGACAGAACACTGAAGCTTTCTTT.